This is a list of T cell receptor beta chains from one sample in a study of shared clonotypes between healthy human individuals. Sequencing was performed with immunoSEQ multiplex PCR; in TCRdb, only in-frame clones are kept and a portion is missing. The sample records roughly 1.4 million clones, 98% to 99% being singletons. Sequencing input: naive CD4+ T cells sorted from blood. The receptor set was obtained from a young man in good health. CDR3s include the opening cysteine and the closing phenylalanine or tryptophan. D genes are given only for firm matches. Expanded clones are given a class, and other clones once, few, many or no size at all.

V	J	D	size	DNA	CDR3
TRBV14	TRBJ2-7	TRBD1	NA	TGTGCCAGCAGCCGGGACAGGGTCGGCGAGCAGTACTTC	CASSRDRVGEQYF
TRBV2	TRBJ1-5	NA	once	TGTGCCAGCAGTGATCAGGGGATGAATCAGCCCCAGCATTTT	CASSDQGMNQPQHF
TRBV7-2	TRBJ2-2	TRBD2	NA	TGTGCCAGCAGCTTAAGACTAGCTCCCGGGGAGCTGTTTTTT	CASSLRLAPGELFF
TRBV5-5	TRBJ1-5	NA	once	TGTGCCAGCAGCTTCGAACAGGGCGGAGATAGCAATCAGCCCCAGCATTTT	CASSFEQGGDSNQPQHF
TRBV5-1	TRBJ2-6	NA	NA	TGCGCCAGCAGCTTGGCCCCCGGCAGCTCTGGGGCCAACGTCCTGACTTTC	CASSLAPGSSGANVLTF
TRBV5-1	TRBJ2-1	TRBD2	NA	TGCGCCAGCAGCTTGCCCCTAGCGGGAGTCTCCTACAATGAGCAGTTCTTC	CASSLPLAGVSYNEQFF
TRBV15	TRBJ2-1	NA	NA	TGTGCCACCAGCAGAGAGATTGACAATGAGCAGTTCTTC	CATSREIDNEQFF
TRBV11-2	TRBJ2-1	NA	NA	TGTGCCAGCAGCTCCCGATCCGGGAAATCCTACAATGAGCAGTTCTTC	CASSSRSGKSYNEQFF
TRBV2	TRBJ1-3	NA	NA	TGTGCCAGCAGTGAAGGACCTCGAAACACCATATATTTT	CASSEGPRNTIYF
TRBV5-1	TRBJ2-7	TRBD2	NA	TGCGCCAGCAGCTTACGGGAGGGCTCCTACGAGCAGTACTTC	CASSLREGSYEQYF
TRBV11-2	TRBJ1-2	NA	NA	TGTGCCAGCAGCTTACCTCCCCCGGGACGTAACTATGGCTACACCTTC	CASSLPPPGRNYGYTF
TRBV5-1	TRBJ2-1	NA	NA	TGCGCCAGCAGCTTGGCCTTTAATGAGCAGTTCTTC	CASSLAFNEQFF
TRBV29-1	TRBJ1-2	NA	NA	TGCAGCGTTGAAGAAGGTACCCTCGATTATGGCTACACCTTC	CSVEEGTLDYGYTF
TRBV7-9	TRBJ2-7	TRBD1	NA	TGTGCCAGCAGCCCTCGGGACAGAACCTACGAGCAGTACTTC	CASSPRDRTYEQYF
TRBV7-8	TRBJ2-1	NA	NA	TGTGCCAGCAGCGACGCTGGGGCGGGCTCCGCCAGGGAGCAGTTCTTC	CASSDAGAGSAREQFF
TRBV11-2	TRBJ2-7	TRBD2	NA	TGTGCCAGCAGCCTTAGAGGGACTAGCGGGAGACTGCCCGTCTACGAGCAGTACTTC	CASSLRGTSGRLPVYEQYF
TRBV2	TRBJ2-2	NA	once	TGTGCCAGCAGTCCTCAGGGTTGGACCGGGGAGCTGTTTTTT	CASSPQGWTGELFF
TRBV18	TRBJ2-5	NA	NA	TGTGCCAGCTCACTTGACAGTCTACAAGAGACCCAGTACTTC	CASSLDSLQETQYF
TRBV27	TRBJ2-7	NA	NA	TGTGCCAGCAGTTACCGGGTCACCGCCTACGAGCAGTACTTC	CASSYRVTAYEQYF
TRBV2	TRBJ1-5	TRBD1	NA	TGTGCCAGCAGAGGGGGGACAGGGGCCCCTGGGCCCCAGCATTTT	CASRGGTGAPGPQHF
TRBV9	TRBJ1-4	TRBD1	NA	TGTGCCAGCAGCAGAAACAGGGGAGGGGAGCTTAATGAAAAACTGTTTTTT	CASSRNRGGELNEKLFF
TRBV11-3	TRBJ2-7	NA	NA	TGTGCCAGCAGCTTGGGGGCCGCGTTTCTCTACGAGCAGTACTTC	CASSLGAAFLYEQYF
TRBV19	TRBJ2-1	NA	NA	TGTGCCAGTAGTACAGGGTCACTTCTCTACAATGAGCAGTTCTTC	CASSTGSLLYNEQFF
TRBV16	TRBJ2-7	TRBD2	NA	TGTGCCAGCAGCCGGAAAGCGGGAGGCAGCGAGCAGTACTTC	CASSRKAGGSEQYF
TRBV11-2	TRBJ2-5	NA	NA	TGTGCCAGCAGCTTAGTGATGGCACAGCAAGAGACCCAGTACTTC	CASSLVMAQQETQYF
TRBV4-1	TRBJ2-1	NA	NA	TGCGCCAGCAGCCAACCAAAGAAAGGTGGTACTGAGCAGTTCTTC	CASSQPKKGGTEQFF
TRBV10-3	TRBJ1-2	NA	NA	TGTGCCATCAGTGAGCAACAAGCTGACTATGGCTACACCTTC	CAISEQQADYGYTF
TRBV5-4	TRBJ1-5	NA	NA	TGTGCCAGCAGCCAGGACACCGCGGGGCCCCAGCATTTT	CASSQDTAGPQHF
TRBV2	TRBJ2-7	TRBD1	NA	TGTGCCAGCCGCCGACAGGGCTACGAGCAGTACTTC	CASRRQGYEQYF
TRBV7-8	TRBJ2-7	NA	NA	TGTGCCAGCAGCGACGTCGGGGGGGACAGGGCTAGCGAGCAGTACTTC	CASSDVGGDRASEQYF
TRBV7-2	TRBJ2-3	NA	NA	TGTGCCAGCAGCGACCAGAGTAGCACAGATACGCAGTATTTT	CASSDQSSTDTQYF
TRBV7-2	TRBJ1-2	NA	once	TGTGCCAGCAGCACGACAGCAGACTATGGCTACACCTTC	CASSTTADYGYTF
TRBV9	TRBJ1-2	TRBD1	NA	TGTGCCAGCAGCCTCACCCGAGTGCCAGGGGGCAACTATGGCTACACCTTC	CASSLTRVPGGNYGYTF
TRBV19	TRBJ1-5	NA	NA	TGTGCCAGTTCAGAAGACAGGCGTAGCAATCAGCCCCAGCATTTT	CASSEDRRSNQPQHF
TRBV6-1	TRBJ2-1	NA	once	TGTGCCAGCAGTGCCATTATAGGGAATGAGCAGTTCTTC	CASSAIIGNEQFF
TRBV29-1	TRBJ2-5	TRBD2	NA	TGCAGCGTGGCCGGGACTAGCGGGACCGAGACCCAGTACTTC	CSVAGTSGTETQYF
TRBV15	TRBJ2-3	NA	NA	TGTGCCACCAGCAGAGGAGCCTTCACAGATACGCAGTATTTT	CATSRGAFTDTQYF
TRBV7-9	TRBJ2-2	TRBD1	NA	TGTGCCAGCAGCCCAGGGACAGGGGGCAGCACCGGGGAGCTGTTTTTT	CASSPGTGGSTGELFF
TRBV25-1	TRBJ1-4	NA	NA	TGTGCCAGCAGTGCGGGCCATGGAGGTGAAAAACTGTTTTTT	CASSAGHGGEKLFF
TRBV19	TRBJ2-7	TRBD2	NA	TGTGCCAGAAACCTCGCCGGACTAGCATTTTCGTGGCTCTACGAGCAGTACTTC	CARNLAGLAFSWLYEQYF
TRBV7-9	TRBJ2-7	NA	NA	TGTGCCAGCAGCTTACGGCCCTACGAGCAGTACTTC	CASSLRPYEQYF
TRBV15	TRBJ2-5	NA	NA	TGTGCCACCAGCCCGAGAAGAGGGGAGACCCAGTACTTC	CATSPRRGETQYF
TRBV30	TRBJ1-3	NA	NA	TGTGCCTGGAGTGTACGGGGGTCGGGCTTTGGAAACACCATATATTTT	CAWSVRGSGFGNTIYF
TRBV9	TRBJ2-5	TRBD2	NA	TGTGCCAGCAGCGTAGGTAGTAGCGGGAGTATAGAGACCCAGTACTTC	CASSVGSSGSIETQYF
TRBV30	TRBJ2-1	TRBD2	NA	TGTGCCTGGAGCGAGACTAGCGGGAGATCAGAGTGCTCCTACAATGAGCAGTTCTTC	CAWSETSGRSECSYNEQFF
TRBV15	TRBJ2-5	TRBD1	NA	TGTGCCACCAGCAGAGAGAGGACAGGTGGGGAGACCCAGTACTTC	CATSRERTGGETQYF
TRBV28	TRBJ2-7	NA	NA	TGTGCCAGCAGGGGCAGAATCCCGACCGAGCAGTACTTC	CASRGRIPTEQYF
TRBV13	TRBJ2-1	TRBD2	NA	TGTGCCAGCAGCTTAGTTCTAGCGGGGGGGTATGAGCAGTTCTTC	CASSLVLAGGYEQFF
TRBV9	TRBJ1-2	TRBD1	few	TGTGCCAGCAGCACGGGACAGGGGAACTATGGCTACACCTTC	CASSTGQGNYGYTF
TRBV5-5	TRBJ2-7	NA	NA	TGTGCCAGCAGCTTGCCCACAGGGTATGGCGAGCAGTACTTC	CASSLPTGYGEQYF
TRBV5-6	TRBJ2-3	NA	NA	TGTGCCAGCAGCCTTACAGATACGCAGTATTTT	CASSLTDTQYF
TRBV11-2	TRBJ1-1	NA	NA	TGTGCCAGCAGCTTGACCCAGGGAGGCACTGAAGCTTTCTTT	CASSLTQGGTEAFF